Given below is one T cell receptor (beta chain) in context. The antigen is not known. The data derive from a study of T cell repertoires in cytomegalovirus infection. Study-level information: A matching HLA type, together with CMV infection, was signaled by public TCR beta signatures.

One entry per CDR3 protein, called by TCRdb with MiXCR from the reads. The sample lists under 500,000 distinct CDR3 sequences; roughly 46% were seen once. General study results and limits: Dominating the ex vivo response were TCR beta clonotypes that were CMV-specific and HLA-C-restricted.

The V gene's germline CDR1 is SNHLY and CDR2 FYNNEI. The CDR3 runs 13 residues. V shed 2 bases and J shed 6 bases, with 7 bases lying between them. The sequencing here drew on cultured PBMCs, taken from culture after CMV antigen stimulation. The chain couples TRBV2 to TRBJ2-2, with D hard to call. The clonotype was recovered from a human donor in good health (CMV status not recorded). Some clones in this sample may be carry-over from other donors' samples. Here the CDR3 reads CASSENRPGELFF. The DNA of the CDR3 is TGTGCCAGCAGTGAAAATCGGCCCGGGGAGCTGTTTTTT.